The rows below give T cell receptor beta chains drawn from one sample of a study of blood T cell repertoires in COVID-19. Only in-frame clones appear in the TCRdb table, and some are missing; sequencing was by immunoSEQ multiplex PCR. The sample yields 300,000 to 350,000 clones, 80% to 95% seen once. Sequenced input: peripheral blood. These receptors all stem from a woman under 40 with COVID-19, enrolled during active disease. Each CDR3 is given with its conserved first and last residue. The D gene is left open where the match is weak. Part of the rows lack a size; the others show once, few, many or a class for expanded clones.

d_call	cdr3_length	j_call	clone_size	v_call	cdr3_aa	cdr3_nt
TRBD1	14	TRBJ1-1	.	TRBV5-6	CASSYGTGYTEAFF	TGTGCCAGCAGCTATGGGACAGGCTACACTGAAGCTTTCTTT
.	16	TRBJ2-7	.	TRBV6-5	CASSLTGTSSSYEQYF	TGTGCCAGCAGTTTAACCGGGACATCCAGCTCCTACGAGCAGTACTTC
.	15	TRBJ2-5	.	TRBV11-2	CASSLGGSLLETQYF	TGTGCCAGCAGCTTAGGTGGGAGCTTGTTAGAGACCCAGTACTTC
TRBD1	14	TRBJ1-5	.	TRBV6-6	CASSYSTGFQPQHF	TGTGCCAGCAGTTACTCGACAGGGTTCCAGCCCCAGCATTTT
.	15	TRBJ1-4	.	TRBV2	CASSIEGGVYEKLFF	TGTGCCAGCAGTATTGAGGGAGGGGTCTACGAAAAACTGTTTTTT
TRBD1	15	TRBJ1-2	.	TRBV9	CASQPGTGGRYGYTF	TGTGCCAGCCAACCCGGGACAGGGGGCCGCTATGGCTACACCTTC
TRBD2	18	TRBJ2-5	.	TRBV9	CASSPEEGDGRVAETQYF	TGTGCCAGCAGCCCGGAGGAGGGGGACGGGAGGGTTGCAGAGACCCAGTACTTC
TRBD1	13	TRBJ2-7	.	TRBV5-1	CASSRGTGDEQYF	TGCGCCAGCAGTCGTGGGACAGGGGACGAGCAGTACTTC
.	14	TRBJ2-7	few	TRBV4-1	CASSQENSPREQYF	TGCGCCAGCAGCCAAGAAAATAGTCCCCGCGAGCAGTACTTC
.	15	TRBJ2-5	.	TRBV4-2	CASSQWRDRRETQYF	TGTGCCAGCAGCCAATGGAGGGACAGACGAGAGACCCAGTACTTC
.	14	TRBJ2-7	.	TRBV5-4	CASSQTGGSYEQYF	TGTGCCAGCAGCCAGACAGGAGGCTCCTACGAGCAGTACTTC
TRBD1	14	TRBJ1-5	.	TRBV2	CASSADRGDQPQHF	TGTGCCAGCAGTGCGGACAGGGGGGATCAGCCCCAGCATTTT
.	12	TRBJ2-3	.	TRBV2	CASTGVGDTQYF	TGTGCCAGCACGGGTGTAGGTGATACGCAGTATTTT
TRBD2	17	TRBJ2-2	.	TRBV3-1/TRBV3-2	CASSQVASGENTGELFF	TGTGCCAGCAGCCAGGTCGCTAGCGGCGAAAACACCGGGGAGCTGTTTTTT
.	16	TRBJ2-2	few	TRBV5-4	CASSLGPRRDTGELFF	TGTGCCAGCAGCTTGGGGCCCCGGCGGGACACCGGGGAGCTGTTTTTT
.	14	TRBJ2-2	.	TRBV28	CASSLIHSSGELFF	TGTGCCAGCAGTTTAATTCACTCATCCGGGGAGCTGTTTTTT
.	14	TRBJ2-7	.	TRBV7-2	CASSLQTDTYEQYF	TGTGCCAGCAGCCTACAGACGGATACCTACGAGCAGTACTTC
TRBD1	14	TRBJ2-5	.	TRBV10-1	CASSEDRGQVTQYF	TGCGCCAGCAGTGAAGACAGGGGGCAAGTGACCCAGTACTTC
TRBD1	10	TRBJ1-1	.	TRBV20-1	CSAQGVDAFF	TGCAGTGCTCAGGGGGTTGACGCTTTCTTT
TRBD1	15	TRBJ1-2	.	TRBV5-4	CASRTRGQGAYGYTF	TGTGCCAGCAGAACAAGGGGACAGGGGGCTTATGGCTACACCTTC
TRBD2	14	TRBJ2-7	.	TRBV5-1	CASSSAGDPYEQYF	TGCGCCAGCAGCTCTGCGGGAGACCCCTACGAGCAGTACTTC
.	14	TRBJ1-1	.	TRBV6-6	CASSYYRVNTEAFF	TGTGCCAGCAGTTACTATCGGGTGAACACTGAAGCTTTCTTT
TRBD1	15	TRBJ1-4	.	TRBV27	CASSPPGTANEKLFF	TGTGCCAGCAGTCCCCCGGGGACAGCTAATGAAAAACTGTTTTTT
.	13	TRBJ1-3	.	TRBV7-2	CASSAGAGNTIYF	TGTGCCAGCAGCGCAGGGGCAGGAAACACCATATATTTT
TRBD2	17	TRBJ2-1	.	TRBV2	CASSERGRTSGNNEQFF	TGTGCCAGCAGTGAAAGGGGCAGGACTAGCGGGAACAATGAGCAGTTCTTC
.	13	TRBJ2-3	.	TRBV29-1	CSVELQGLDTQYF	TGCAGCGTTGAATTGCAGGGACTAGATACGCAGTATTTT
.	14	TRBJ1-3	.	TRBV28	CASSRQTSGNTIYF	TGTGCCAGCAGTCGACAGACATCAGGAAACACCATATATTTT
.	12	TRBJ2-3	few	TRBV5-1	CASSLRADTQYF	TGCGCCAGCAGCTTGCGGGCAGATACGCAGTATTTT
.	16	TRBJ2-3	.	TRBV21-1	CAGGLVPRRLSDTQYF	TGTGCCGGCGGACTAGTGCCCCGGAGGTTGTCAGATACGCAGTATTTT
TRBD2	15	TRBJ2-3	.	TRBV2	CASSRSGRAPDTQYF	TGTGCCAGCAGCAGAAGCGGGAGGGCCCCAGATACGCAGTATTTT
TRBD1	14	TRBJ2-7	.	TRBV9	CASSVVQGAGEQYF	TGTGCCAGCAGCGTAGTCCAGGGGGCAGGCGAGCAGTACTTC
.	16	TRBJ1-3	.	TRBV6-1	CASSERSGLGGNTIYF	TGTGCCAGCAGTGAAAGATCCGGTCTCGGTGGAAACACCATATATTTT
TRBD1	15	TRBJ1-6	.	TRBV3-1/TRBV3-2	CASSQAGGFNSPLHF	TGTGCCAGCAGCCAAGCAGGGGGCTTTAATTCACCCCTCCACTTT